The 17 T cell receptor beta chains below all came from one sample that was sequenced in a study of OX40 agonist ivuxolimab in advanced cancers. Assay used: immunoSEQ multiplex PCR; TCRdb lists only in-frame clones, some missing. Among 45,000 to 50,000 clones listed, 88% were seen once. The sequenced sample was CD4+ or CD8+ T cells sorted from blood, obtained in a trial of the OX40 agonist ivuxolimab. The receptors were sampled from an adult with an advanced solid tumor such as melanoma, head and neck, liver or kidney cancer.

The J gene is TRBJ1-2, the V gene TRBV29-1; 8 bases are a match to TRBD1. CDR1 is SQVTM, CDR2 ANQGSEA, per germline. There are 12 residues in the CDR3. J gave up 6 bases and V 6 bases, and 6 bases lay outside the gene matches. CDR3 nucleotides: TGCAGCGTAGCGTGGGGACAGGATGGCTACACCTTC. Its protein product is CSVAWGQDGYTF.

The V gene is TRBV27, the J gene TRBJ2-5; 9 bases map to TRBD2. Germline V gene lookup returns CDR1 MNHEY and CDR2 SMNVEV (reference sequence). The CDR3 sequence is 14 residues long. With 5 bases clipped from V and 5 bases from J, the junction kept 6 bases outside the gene matches. CDR3 region: CASSHSGGFETQYF. Written as DNA, the CDR3 is TGTGCCAGCAGTCATAGCGGGGGATTTGAGACCCAGTACTTC.

The chain carries TRBV6-5 and TRBJ2-1; 8 positions agree with TRBD1. Per germline, CDR1 MNHEY and CDR2 SVGAGI. CDR3 length: 12 amino acids. V was clipped by 0 bases and J by 12 bases; unmatched bases: 1. The CDR3 DNA reads TGTGCCAGCAGTTACTCTCAGGGGGCGCAGTTCTTC. Protein: CASSYSQGAQFF.

The V call is TRBV5-1, the J call TRBJ1-2; D unclear. Between the trimmed V and J ends, which lost 1 base and 1 base, there was a span of 5 bases. CDR3 length: 13 residues. Germline values: CDR1 SGHRS, CDR2 YFSETQ. The CDR3 reads CASSLSGNYGYTF. For the CDR3, the DNA is TGCGCCAGCAGCTTGTCGGGTAACTATGGCTACACCTTC.

This clone was observed a single time. This chain uses TRBV6-1 with TRBJ2-5; D may be TRBD1 (6 bases). This CDR3 comprises 15 residues. V lost 0 bases and J 4 bases, leaving 12 bases between the germline ends. In germline, CDR1 is MNHNS, CDR2 SASEGT. The CDR3 is CASSEAVQGGETQYF. The CDR3 DNA sequence: TGTGCCAGCAGTGAAGCGGTCCAAGGGGGAGAGACCCAGTACTTC.

The genes are TRBV5-8 and TRBJ1-1, with D possibly TRBD1 on 5 matching bases. Germline V gives CDR1 SGHTS, CDR2 YDEGEE. The CDR3 has 14 amino acids. V was shortened by 4 bases and J by 1 base, with 11 bases between the two germline ends. CDR3 nucleotide sequence: TGTGCCAGCAGCCCGGGACTGGGGAACACTGAAGCTTTCTTT. Translating gives CASSPGLGNTEAFF. The complete variable domain, with remaining parts taken from reference TRBV5-8 and TRBJ1-1, reads EAGVTQSPTHLIKTRGQQATLRCSPISGHTSVYWYQQALGLGLQFLLWYDEGEERNRGNFPPRFSGRQFPNYSSELNVNALELEDSALYLCASSPGLGNTEAFFGQGTRLTVV.

This rearrangement joins TRBV5-1 to TRBJ1-5, with 7 bases lining up with TRBD1. The germline gives CDR1 SGHRS, CDR2 YFSETQ. This CDR3 contains 16 residues. V was pared by 4 bases and J by 6 bases, with 13 bases of the junction left unmatched. CDR3 sequence (DNA): TGCGCCAGCAGCCCAGCCCCCGGACAGGACACTCAGCCCCAGCATTTT. Protein sequence: CASSPAPGQDTQPQHF.

The chain links TRBV4-1 to TRBJ2-5; 10 bases fit TRBD2. Germline CDR1 and CDR2: MGHRA and YSYEKL. This CDR3 comprises 18 residues. V trimming: 0 bases; J trimming: 2 bases; junction bases outside the gene matches: 9. This chain's CDR3 is CASSQDMGLAGGQETQYF. DNA of the CDR3: TGCGCCAGCAGCCAAGACATGGGATTAGCGGGGGGACAAGAGACCCAGTACTTC.

The rearrangement uses TRBV29-1 and TRBJ1-1; D might be TRBD1 (5 bases). The V gene lost 3 bases and the J gene lost 5 bases, with 16 bases spanning the gap. This CDR3 spans 14 amino acids. Germline V gives CDR1 SQVTM, CDR2 ANQGSEA. The CDR3 DNA follows: TGCAGCGTTGAGGAACAGGTGATTGTAACTGAAGCTTTCTTT. Protein sequence: CSVEEQVIVTEAFF.

V gene TRBV5-5 combines with J gene TRBJ1-1; D call uncertain. V lost 0 bases and J 6 bases, leaving 21 bases between the germline ends. The CDR3 runs to 17 residues. Germline CDR1 and CDR2: SGHKS and YYEKEE (reference sequence). This CDR3 is CASSLAGSAATVAEAFF. CDR3 DNA sequence: TGTGCCAGCAGCTTGGCCGGGTCAGCCGCGACGGTGGCTGAAGCTTTCTTT.

V gene TRBV28 combines with J gene TRBJ2-5; TRBD1 matches at 7 bases. The CDR3 has 14 residues. V was clipped by 4 bases and J by 6 bases; unmatched bases: 8. Germline V CDR1 and CDR2: MDHEN, SYDVKM. CDR3 protein: CASSWDGTVKTQYF. CDR3 nucleotides: TGTGCCAGCAGTTGGGACGGGACAGTGAAGACCCAGTACTTC.

The V and J genes are TRBV9 and TRBJ2-2, with a possible D match to TRBD1 (6 bases). The CDR3 spans 14 residues. In germline, CDR1 is SGDLS, CDR2 YYNGEE. The V end was cut by 5 bases, the J end by 4 bases, with 12 bases between. DNA for the CDR3: TGTGCCAGCAGGATTGGGGGCCCCACCGGGGAGCTGTTTTTT. This sequence encodes CASRIGGPTGELFF.

J is TRBJ1-1 and V is TRBV5-1, with D unresolved. Per the germline V gene, CDR1 is SGHRS and CDR2 is YFSETQ. The V end was cut by 4 bases, the J end by 0 bases, with 13 bases between. The length of the CDR3 is 15 residues. The CDR3 loop reads CASSPTDRMNTEAFF. DNA of the CDR3: TGCGCCAGCAGCCCTACGGACCGCATGAACACTGAAGCTTTCTTT.

The gene calls are TRBV27 and TRBJ2-1, with unresolved D. V shed 6 bases and J shed 0 bases, with 6 bases lying between them. The CDR3 contains 13 residues. Germline V gene sequence: CDR1 MNHEY, CDR2 SMNVEV (reference sequence). The CDR3 protein is CASRKSSYNEQFF. Written as DNA, the CDR3 is TGTGCCAGCAGGAAGAGCTCCTACAATGAGCAGTTCTTC.

The V gene is TRBV18, the J gene TRBJ2-2; possibly TRBD1 for D (5 bases). CDR3 length: 15 residues. Germline loops: CDR1 KGHSH, CDR2 LQKENI. V lost 3 bases, J lost 2 bases, and 10 bases lay in between. CDR3: CASSPSGHNTGELFF. As DNA, the CDR3 is TGTGCCAGCTCACCCTCCGGACATAACACCGGGGAGCTGTTTTTT. The full variable domain, in which reference TRBV18 and TRBJ2-2 provide the parts outside the CDR3, is NAGVMQNPRHLVRRRGQEARLRCSPMKGHSHVYWYRQLPEEGLKFMVYLQKENIIDESGMPKERFSAEFPKEGPSILRIQQVVRGDSAAYFCASSPSGHNTGELFFGEGSRLTVL.

Points on this clone: This sample also contains other DNA sequences that code for the same CDR3. The chain joins TRBV2 to TRBJ2-3; possibly TRBD2 for D (6 bases). CDR1 and CDR2 from the germline V gene are SNHLY and FYNNEI. There are 14 residues in the CDR3. V lost 8 bases and J lost 0, with 12 bases in between. Here the CDR3 DNA reads TGTGCCAGCCGAGAGGGGAGGAGCACAGATACGCAGTATTTT. Encoded protein: CASREGRSTDTQYF.

The chain carries TRBV6-5 and TRBJ2-3, with D possibly matching TRBD2 (6 bases). The V gene's germline CDR1 is MNHEY and CDR2 SVGAGI. Trimming removed 2 bases from V and 2 bases from J, with 11 bases in between. The CDR3 runs 15 residues. The CDR3 sequence is CASSYGGVFTDTQYF. The DNA of the CDR3 is TGTGCCAGCAGTTACGGCGGGGTCTTCACAGATACGCAGTATTTT.